What follows are 5 T cell receptor beta chains derived from one specimen sequenced in a study of vaccination and CD4 T cells after COVID-19. Via MiXCR, TCRdb re-called the PCR reads, giving one row per CDR3 protein. The sample lists about 18,000 distinct CDR3 sequences; 55% to 80% were seen once. Sequences were derived from CD4+ T cells from blood, sampled after SARS-CoV-2 vaccination. The source is a human donor who had recovered from COVID-19.

The J gene is TRBJ2-5, the V gene TRBV20-1; TRBD2 might be the D (5 bases). Between the trimmed V and J ends, which lost 0 bases and 0 bases, there was a span of 11 bases. There are 15 residues in the CDR3. Germline V lookup: CDR1 DFQATT, CDR2 SNEGSKA (reference sequence). CDR3 DNA sequence: TGCAGTGCTAGAGATCGGCGGGTCAACCAAGAGACCCAGTACTTC. It translates to CSARDRRVNQETQYF.

The chain combines TRBV2 with TRBJ2-7; no definite D call. The CDR3 contains 11 residues. Germline assignment: CDR1 SNHLY and CDR2 FYNNEI. The V end lost 7 bases, the J end lost 2 bases, and 6 bases lay between the germline ends. The chain's CDR3 is CASTGAYEQYF. The CDR3 region has the DNA TGTGCCAGCACCGGAGCCTACGAGCAGTACTTC.

The chain has TRBV6-2 or TRBV6-3 and TRBJ1-5, with D tentatively TRBD1 (5 bases). V shed 5 bases and J shed 6 bases, with 14 bases lying between them. The CDR3 spans 14 residues. Germline V gene lookup returns CDR1 MNHEY and CDR2 SVGEGT. The CDR3 sequence is CASSPSRGGQPQHF. The CDR3, as DNA: TGTGCCAGCAGTCCCTCTCGGGGGGGTCAGCCCCAGCATTTT.

The V and J genes are TRBV5-8 and TRBJ2-4; possibly TRBD2 for D (5 bases). Germline CDR1 reads SGHTS; CDR2 reads YDEGEE. V lost 2 bases and J 3 bases, leaving 18 bases between the germline ends. The CDR3 consists of 17 residues. CDR3 sequence (DNA): TGTGCCAGCAGCTTTGGACTGAGCTTTAGTATCAAAAACATTCAGTACTTC. Translated: CASSFGLSFSIKNIQYF. The full variable domain, in which reference TRBV5-8 and TRBJ2-4 provide the parts outside the CDR3, is EAGVTQSPTHLIKTRGQQATLRCSPISGHTSVYWYQQALGLGLQFLLWYDEGEERNRGNFPPRFSGRQFPNYSSELNVNALELEDSALYLCASSFGLSFSIKNIQYFGAGTRLSVL.

CDR3 nucleotides: TGTGCCAGCAGCCAAGATGTAGGGGATTCTTGGACAGATACGCAGTATTTT. Its translation: CASSQDVGDSWTDTQYF. The V and J genes are TRBV14 and TRBJ2-3; tentatively, D is TRBD1 (5 bases). The CDR3 covers 17 residues. Germline-derived CDR1 and CDR2 are SGHDN and FVKESK. Trimming removed 0 bases at V and 3 bases at J, with 16 bases between. Supplemented by reference TRBV14 and TRBJ2-3, the full variable domain reads EAGVTQFPSHSVIEKGQTVTLRCDPISGHDNLYWYRRVMGKEIKFLLHFVKESKQDESGMPNNRFLAERTGGTYSTLKVQPAELEDSGVYFCASSQDVGDSWTDTQYFGPGTRLTVL.